Listed below are T cell receptor beta chains from one sample, sequenced in a study of T-cell reconstitution after alpha-beta-depleted transplantation in children. TCRdb recomputed calls from the PCR reads with MiXCR, one row per CDR3 protein. The profile covers fewer than 550,000 distinct CDR3 sequences, with over 10% appearing a single time and 13% to 15% taken by the ten largest. The specimen comprised PBMCs, mostly from graft donor cells, sampled 180 days after TCRalphabeta/CD19-depleted stem cell transplant. All receptors derive from a female patient between 2 and 15 years old who had a stem cell transplant for aplastic anemia, so the T cells may come from the graft donor. CDR3s include the opening cysteine and the closing phenylalanine or tryptophan. D genes are given only for firm matches. The size entry is marked missing in some rows and otherwise reads once, few, many or a size class.

V	J	D	size	DNA	CDR3
TRBV7-9	TRBJ1-2	NA	many	TGTGCCAGCAGTAATAGTGGGGACTATGGCTACACCTTC	CASSNSGDYGYTF
TRBV28	TRBJ1-2	TRBD1	NA	TGTGCCAGCAGTTTATCGGGACAGAGGCATGGCTACACCTTC	CASSLSGQRHGYTF
TRBV6-2/TRBV6-3	TRBJ1-1	NA	NA	TGTGCCAGCAGTTACGATGTGGACCACATGAACACTGAAGCTTTCTTT	CASSYDVDHMNTEAFF
TRBV6-1	TRBJ1-4	NA	NA	TGTGCCAGCAGTGAAGGGGGACGGAGAAATGAAAAACTGTTTTTT	CASSEGGRRNEKLFF
TRBV29-1	TRBJ2-1	NA	many	TGCAGCTCTAATGACAGGTACAATGAGCAGTTCTTC	CSSNDRYNEQFF
TRBV9	TRBJ2-1	TRBD2	few	TGTGCCAGCAGCGTAGTGAGAGCGGGAGGGTACAATGAGCAGTTCTTC	CASSVVRAGGYNEQFF
TRBV12-5	TRBJ2-1	NA	NA	TGTGCTAGTGGTTTGGTACTTTCTAGCGCCCACAATGACCAGTTCTTC	CASGLVLSSAHNDQFF
TRBV5-5	TRBJ1-1	NA	few	TGTGCCAGCAGCGCGGGACCAGATACTGAAGCTTTCTTT	CASSAGPDTEAFF
TRBV7-2	TRBJ2-2	NA	NA	TGTGCCAGCATACGAGGGACTCCCGCGAACACCGGGGAGCTGTTTTTT	CASIRGTPANTGELFF
TRBV3-1	TRBJ2-2	TRBD1	NA	TGTGCCAGCAGCCGCGCCGGACAGGGTCCCTTTTGGTTGGCCGGGGAGCTGTTTTTT	CASSRAGQGPFWLAGELFF
TRBV6-5	TRBJ1-2	NA	NA	TGTGCCAGCAGTTACATCCCTGGGGATGGCTACACCTTC	CASSYIPGDGYTF
TRBV11-1	TRBJ2-1	TRBD1	NA	TGTGCCAGCAGCTTAGCGGGGCTCGGGACAGATTCCTACAATGAGCAGTTCTTC	CASSLAGLGTDSYNEQFF
TRBV18	TRBJ2-5	NA	few	TGTGCCAGCTCACCACCGGGATTCGGGACCCAGTACTTC	CASSPPGFGTQYF
TRBV3-1	TRBJ1-2	TRBD1	many	TGTGCCAGCAGCCTCGCAGGGGGGAACTATGGCTACACCTTC	CASSLAGGNYGYTF
TRBV20-1	TRBJ2-1	NA	few	TGCAGTGCTAGCCCGGGGGTCTACCGACTTCGCTCCTACAATGAGCAGTTCTTC	CSASPGVYRLRSYNEQFF
TRBV24-1	TRBJ2-2	NA	NA	TGTGCCACCAGTGACCTCGGGACCGGGGAGCTGTTTTTT	CATSDLGTGELFF
TRBV7-2	TRBJ2-4	TRBD2	many	TGTGCCAGCAGCCCTGCCGGGACTAGCTTCGGGAACATTCAGTACTTC	CASSPAGTSFGNIQYF
TRBV28	TRBJ1-4	NA	NA	TGTGCCAGCAGTTTAGCCTCGGCCGGTGAAAAACTGTTTTTT	CASSLASAGEKLFF
TRBV18	TRBJ1-5	TRBD1	few	TGTGCCAGCTCACTCGGGACAGGGGGGCCAAGCAATCAGCCCCAGCATTTT	CASSLGTGGPSNQPQHF
TRBV11-2	TRBJ2-2	NA	few	TGTGCCAGCAGCTTCCGGGATCACGCCGGGGAGCTGTTTTTT	CASSFRDHAGELFF
TRBV4-3	TRBJ2-1	NA	NA	TGCGCCAGCAGCCCCCTCGTGAGTAGCGTCTACAATGAGCAGTTCTTC	CASSPLVSSVYNEQFF
TRBV4-1	TRBJ1-3	TRBD1	NA	TGCGCCAGCAGCCAAGATGGGCAGGGGGCTTCTCGAAACACCATATATTTT	CASSQDGQGASRNTIYF
TRBV6-6	TRBJ2-1	NA	many	TGTGCCAGCGGTAATAGCTACAATGAGCAGTTCTTC	CASGNSYNEQFF
TRBV12-3/TRBV12-4	TRBJ1-1	TRBD1	NA	TGTGCCAGCAGTCATACGGACAGGGTTCAGGCTTTCTTT	CASSHTDRVQAFF
TRBV19	TRBJ1-4	TRBD1	few	TGTGCCAGCACCGGGACAGGGGTTTCCGAAAAACTGTTTTTT	CASTGTGVSEKLFF